A single sample gave rise to the 23 T cell receptor beta chains below, sequenced in a study of radiation and T cells in renal cell carcinoma. Documented time point: baseline pretreatment blood. The treatment denotes: 15 Gy SBRT to primary tumor, nephrectomy 4 weeks later. Assay used: immunoSEQ multiplex PCR; TCRdb lists only in-frame clones, some missing. The sample lists 150,000 or so clones; about 85% were seen once. The sequencing used blood, collected from a patient whose treatment included radiotherapy and nephrectomy. These TCRs come from a woman aged 65 to 85 with renal cell carcinoma.

V is TRBV5-4 and J is TRBJ2-3; D could derive from TRBD1 or TRBD2 (5 bases each). Per germline, CDR1 SGHNT and CDR2 YYREEE (reference sequence). Deletions cut 4 bases from V and 2 bases from J, with 11 bases between. The length of the CDR3 is 14 residues. The CDR3 protein is CASSERGPTDTQYF. The DNA of the CDR3 is TGTGCCAGCAGCGAGAGGGGCCCCACAGATACGCAGTATTTT.

In this sample, this clone turned up a few times. The chain combines TRBV27 with TRBJ1-1, with D possibly TRBD1 on 5 matching bases. This CDR3 region has 13 residues. Germline V gene data show CDR1 as MNHEY and CDR2 as SMNVEV (reference sequence). V was cut by 6 bases and J by 9 bases, with 17 bases left in between. The CDR3 region has the DNA TGTGCCAGCAGCCCCTCCGTGGGGGGGAAAGCTTTCTTT. It translates to CASSPSVGGKAFF.

The chain uses TRBV7-2 and TRBJ2-4; D unclear. CDR1 is SGHTA, CDR2 FQGNSA, per germline. With 5 bases removed from V and 8 bases from J, the gap between germline ends came to 19 bases. The CDR3 loop spans 15 amino acids. CDR3 sequence: CASSPQTTRRDIQYF. CDR3 sequence (DNA): TGTGCCAGCAGCCCCCAGACGACCCGAAGGGACATTCAGTACTTC.

The V gene is TRBV5-1, the J gene TRBJ1-1; D remains unclear. Germline V gene sequence: CDR1 SGHRS, CDR2 YFSETQ. The CDR3 sequence is 13 residues long. With 2 bases removed from V and 4 bases from J, the gap between germline ends came to 9 bases. The CDR3 sequence: CASSFKEFTEAFF. Here the CDR3 DNA reads TGCGCCAGCAGCTTCAAAGAATTCACTGAAGCTTTCTTT.

The gene calls are TRBV6-1 and TRBJ1-2; D possibly corresponds to TRBD1 (6 bases). V lost 6 bases to trimming and J lost 8 bases, with 13 bases between them. The V gene's germline CDR1 is MNHNS and CDR2 SASEGT. This CDR3 is 12 amino acids long. CDR3 bases: TGTGCCAGCAGCAGGGGCCCTGGCGGCTACACCTTC. Translation: CASSRGPGGYTF.

The gene calls are TRBV27 and TRBJ2-3, with 15 bases identical to TRBD2. Losses at the gene ends were 5 bases for V and 5 bases for J; bases not matched to a gene: 8. CDR3 length: 17 residues. Germline V gene lookup returns CDR1 MNHEY and CDR2 SMNVEV (reference sequence). CDR3 sequence reads: CASSPGTSGGHGDTQYF. CDR3 in DNA: TGTGCCAGCAGTCCCGGGACTAGCGGGGGGCATGGAGATACGCAGTATTTT.

The chain employs TRBV9 and TRBJ2-5, with a weak D call TRBD2 (6 bases). Germline V gives CDR1 SGDLS, CDR2 YYNGEE. Trimming left V 3 bases short and J 4 bases short, with 16 bases between. The length of the CDR3 is 15 residues. The CDR3, as DNA: TGTGCCAGCAGCGCTTCGGGACTTGAGGGAGAGACCCAGTACTTC. This codes for CASSASGLEGETQYF. Filled out from reference TRBV9 and TRBJ2-5, the complete variable domain reads DSGVTQTPKHLITATGQRVTLRCSPRSGDLSVYWYQQSLDQGLQFLIQYYNGEERAKGNILERFSAQQFPDLHSELNLSSLELGDSALYFCASSASGLEGETQYFGPGTRLLVL.

The chain employs TRBV11-3 and TRBJ1-1; unclear D gene. With 0 bases removed from V and 4 bases from J, the gap between germline ends came to 3 bases. Germline lookup yields CDR1 SGHNT and CDR2 YENEEA. CDR3 length equals 12 residues. CDR3 sequence: CASSLETTEAFF. CDR3 nucleotides: TGTGCCAGCAGCTTAGAGACCACTGAAGCTTTCTTT.

This chain joins TRBV4-1 and TRBJ2-2, with a tentative D call TRBD1 (6 bases). The CDR3 consists of 17 residues. CDR1 is MGHRA, CDR2 YSYEKL, per germline. V was shortened by 2 bases and J by 5 bases, with 18 bases between the two germline ends. CDR3 coding DNA: TGCGCCAGCAGCCAAAGGGGGTCGGGGTTAGGAACCGGGGAGCTGTTTTTT. As protein: CASSQRGSGLGTGELFF.

This clone was counted once. The chain is built from TRBV6-5 and TRBJ2-7; no firm D call. V was cut by 6 bases and J by 3 bases, with 12 bases left in between. The germline V gene encodes CDR1 MNHEY and CDR2 SVGAGI. The CDR3 contains 13 residues. The CDR3, as DNA: TGTGCCAGCAGCCAAGGACCTAACTACGAGCAGTACTTC. Its protein product is CASSQGPNYEQYF.

J is TRBJ1-5 and V is TRBV2; 7 bases agree with TRBD1. The CDR3 is 15 residues long. V shed 2 bases, J shed 4 bases, and the junction held 5 bases outside the gene matches. The germline V gene has CDR1 SNHLY and CDR2 FYNNEI. The CDR3 DNA is TGTGCCAGCAGTGAAATGGGACAGTATAATCAGCCCCAGCATTTT. Its translation is CASSEMGQYNQPQHF.

The chain has TRBV13 and TRBJ2-4; weak D call: TRBD1 (6 bases). The CDR3 consists of 14 residues. V was trimmed by 0 bases and J by 7 bases, leaving 10 bases between them. Germline V gene data show CDR1 as PRHDT and CDR2 as FYEKMQ (reference sequence). This CDR3 is CASSLGGARNIQYF. CDR3 coding DNA: TGTGCCAGCAGCTTAGGGGGGGCCCGGAACATTCAGTACTTC. The entire variable domain, with the rest obtained from reference TRBV13 and TRBJ2-4, is as follows: AAGVIQSPRHLIKEKRETATLKCYPIPRHDTVYWYQQGPGQDPQFLISFYEKMQSDKGSIPDRFSAQQFSDYHSELNMSSLELGDSALYFCASSLGGARNIQYFGAGTRLSVL.

This sequence joins TRBV18 and TRBJ2-3; 9 bases map to TRBD1. Germline CDR1 and CDR2: KGHSH and LQKENI. CDR3 length: 12 residues. V lost 3 bases and J lost 12; bases outside the gene matches: 4. CDR3 DNA sequence: TGTGCCAGCTCACCGCCGGGACAGGGCCAGTATTTT. It yields the protein CASSPPGQGQYF.

V and J are TRBV27 and TRBJ1-1; D is possibly TRBD1 (5 bases). Germline assignment: CDR1 MNHEY and CDR2 SMNVEV (reference sequence). The V and J ends lost 8 bases and 5 bases respectively, with 15 bases between them. The CDR3 runs to 13 residues. In nucleotides, the CDR3 is TGTGCCAGCGGGACTAGGGGTATGACTGAAGCTTTCTTT. This codes for CASGTRGMTEAFF.

This chain's CDR3 is CATGTGIKETQYF. CDR3 sequence (DNA): TGTGCCACCGGGACAGGGATCAAAGAGACCCAGTACTTC. The gene calls are TRBV27 and TRBJ2-5; 9 bases match TRBD1. After removal of 10 bases from V and 3 bases from J, the junction contained 6 bases not matched to a gene. Germline CDR1 MNHEY, CDR2 SMNVEV (reference sequence). This CDR3 is built from 13 residues.

The chain couples TRBV6-1 to TRBJ1-2; D ambiguous. This CDR3 is built from 14 residues. V shed 3 bases and J shed 4 bases, with 12 bases lying between them. Per germline, CDR1 MNHNS and CDR2 SASEGT. DNA for the CDR3: TGTGCCAGCAGTGAGTCCTGGACGGTCTATGGCTACACCTTC. It yields the protein CASSESWTVYGYTF.

This chain connects TRBV21-1 to TRBJ2-7; the table gives TRBD2 as D, unverified against the DNA. TRBV21-1 is a pseudogene. The CDR3 runs to 16 residues. CDR3 residues: CASSSRWKRSSYEQYF. The CDR3 coding sequence is TGTGCCAGCAGCTCTCGGTGGAAGCGAAGCTCCTACGAGCAGTACTTC.

The chain uses TRBV25-1 and TRBJ1-5; D is uncertain. Germline V gene sequence: CDR1 MGHDK, CDR2 SYGVNS. Trimming removed 4 bases at V and 7 bases at J, with 17 bases between. CDR3 length equals 15 residues. The CDR3 DNA reads TGTGCCAGCAGTGGCCTGGGTACGGGATACCAGCCCCAGCATTTT. This gives the protein CASSGLGTGYQPQHF.

The chain employs TRBV7-9 and TRBJ2-5; weak D call: TRBD1 (6 bases). The V gene lost 5 bases and the J gene lost 3 bases, with 16 bases spanning the gap. The CDR3 totals 15 residues. Germline CDR1 and CDR2: SEHNR and FQNEAQ (reference sequence). CDR3 coding DNA: TGTGCCAGCAGCCTAAGAACAGGGAGTGAAGAGACCCAGTACTTC. This gives the protein CASSLRTGSEETQYF.

The chain links TRBV14 to TRBJ1-3; the D is unclear. CDR1 is SGHDN, CDR2 FVKESK, per germline. V dropped 3 bases and J dropped 0 bases, with 6 bases sitting between them. The CDR3 sequence is 14 residues long. The CDR3 region has the DNA TGTGCCAGCAGCCAGTGGAGCTCTGGAAACACCATATATTTT. Its protein product is CASSQWSSGNTIYF. Using reference TRBV14 and TRBJ1-3 for the parts outside the CDR3, the full variable domain is EAGVTQFPSHSVIEKGQTVTLRCDPISGHDNLYWYRRVMGKEIKFLLHFVKESKQDESGMPNNRFLAERTGGTYSTLKVQPAELEDSGVYFCASSQWSSGNTIYFGEGSWLTVV.

Only a few counts were recorded for this clone. The chain recombines TRBV5-1 with TRBJ1-4, with unresolved D. V was shortened by 4 bases and J by 7 bases, with 11 bases between the two germline ends. Germline CDR1 is SGHRS and CDR2 is YFSETQ. CDR3 length equals 13 residues. The CDR3 nucleotides are TGCGCCAGCAGCCCGGGAATCGGTGAAAAACTGTTTTTT. It translates to CASSPGIGEKLFF.

This clone was observed once. This chain connects TRBV6-1 to TRBJ2-4, with D perhaps matching TRBD1 (6 bases). CDR1 and CDR2 from the germline V gene are MNHNS and SASEGT. The CDR3 length is 18 residues. V was trimmed by 4 bases and J by 0 bases, leaving 19 bases between them. Here the CDR3 reads CASSAAGDLLLAKNIQYF. In DNA form, the CDR3 reads TGTGCCAGCAGTGCCGCAGGGGACCTTCTTCTAGCCAAAAACATTCAGTACTTC.

The count of this clone is one. The V and J genes are TRBV6-6 and TRBJ1-5; no definite D call. CDR1 MNHNY and CDR2 SVGAGI come from the germline V gene (reference sequence). V was cut by 7 bases and J by 6 bases, with 19 bases left in between. This CDR3 spans 15 amino acids. The CDR3 here is CASIVSPLGSQPQHF. The CDR3 DNA reads as TGTGCCAGCATCGTATCCCCTTTAGGGAGTCAGCCCCAGCATTTT.